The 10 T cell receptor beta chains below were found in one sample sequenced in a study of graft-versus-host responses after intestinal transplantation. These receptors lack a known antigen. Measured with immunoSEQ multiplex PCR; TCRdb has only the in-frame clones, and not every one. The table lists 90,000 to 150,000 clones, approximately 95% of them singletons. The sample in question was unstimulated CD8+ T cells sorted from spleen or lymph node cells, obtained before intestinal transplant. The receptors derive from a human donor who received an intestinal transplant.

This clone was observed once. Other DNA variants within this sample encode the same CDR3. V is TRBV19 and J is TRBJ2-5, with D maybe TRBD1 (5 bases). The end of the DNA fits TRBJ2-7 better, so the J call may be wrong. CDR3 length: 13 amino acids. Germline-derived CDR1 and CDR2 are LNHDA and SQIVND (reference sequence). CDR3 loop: CASSIRQGNEQYF. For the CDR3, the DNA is TGTGCCAGTAGTATAAGGCAGGGCAACGAGCAGTACTTC.

CDR3 sequence (DNA): TGTGCCAGCAGCCCATCAGCATACAATGAGCAGTTCTTC. It translates to CASSPSAYNEQFF. This sequence joins TRBV6-5 and TRBJ2-1; D unresolved. Germline V lookup: CDR1 MNHEY, CDR2 SVGAGI. The CDR3 loop spans 13 amino acids. Trimming stripped 6 bases from V and 4 bases from J, with 10 bases between.

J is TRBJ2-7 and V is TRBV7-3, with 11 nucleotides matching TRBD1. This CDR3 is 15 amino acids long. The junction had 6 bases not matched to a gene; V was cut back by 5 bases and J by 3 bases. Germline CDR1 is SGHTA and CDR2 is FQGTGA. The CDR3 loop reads CASSQSGTGGYEQYF. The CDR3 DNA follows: TGTGCCAGCAGCCAATCCGGGACAGGGGGCTACGAGCAGTACTTC. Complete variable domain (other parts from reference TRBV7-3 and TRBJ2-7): GAGVSQTPSNKVTEKGKYVELRCDPISGHTALYWYRQSLGQGPEFLIYFQGTGAADDSGLPNDRFFAVRPEGSVSTLKIQRTERGDSAVYLCASSQSGTGGYEQYFGPGTRLTVT.

CDR3 sequence: CASSSGGTEIYGYTF. The CDR3 region has the DNA TGTGCCAGCAGCTCGGGCGGGACGGAAATCTATGGCTACACCTTC. The rearrangement joins TRBV7-9 to TRBJ1-2, with D possibly being TRBD1 (5 bases). Deletions cut 4 bases from V and 4 bases from J, with 16 bases between. CDR3 length equals 15 residues. From germline, CDR1 is SEHNR and CDR2 FQNEAQ (reference sequence). The variable domain in full, with the rest retrieved from reference TRBV7-9 and TRBJ1-2, is DTGVSQNPRHKITKRGQNVTFRCDPISEHNRLYWYRQTLGQGPEFLTYFQNEAQLEKSRLLSDRFSAERPKGSFSTLEIQRTEQGDSAMYLCASSSGGTEIYGYTFGSGTRLTVV.

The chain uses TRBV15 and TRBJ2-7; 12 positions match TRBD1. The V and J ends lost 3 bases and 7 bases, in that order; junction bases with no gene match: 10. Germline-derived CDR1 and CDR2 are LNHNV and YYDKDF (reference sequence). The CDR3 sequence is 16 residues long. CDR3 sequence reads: CATSRDRDRGQREQYF. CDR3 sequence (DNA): TGTGCCACCAGCAGGGACCGGGACAGGGGGCAAAGAGAGCAGTACTTC.

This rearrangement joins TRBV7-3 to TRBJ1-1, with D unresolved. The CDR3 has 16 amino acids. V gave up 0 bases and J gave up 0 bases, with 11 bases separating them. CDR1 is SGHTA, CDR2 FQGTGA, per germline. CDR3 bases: TGTGCCAGCAGCTTAACGGTGGGCAGGATGAACACTGAAGCTTTCTTT. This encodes CASSLTVGRMNTEAFF.

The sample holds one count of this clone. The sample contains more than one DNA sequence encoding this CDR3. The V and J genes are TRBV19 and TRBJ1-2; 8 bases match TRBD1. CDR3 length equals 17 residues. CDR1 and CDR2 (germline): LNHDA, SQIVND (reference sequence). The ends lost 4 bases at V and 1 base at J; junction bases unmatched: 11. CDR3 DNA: TGTGCCAGTAGTAACCCCCTGGACAGGGAACTTAACTATGGCTACACCTTC. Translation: CASSNPLDRELNYGYTF. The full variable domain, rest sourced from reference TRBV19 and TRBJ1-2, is DGGITQSPKYLFRKEGQNVTLSCEQNLNHDAMYWYRQDPGQGLRLIYYSQIVNDFQKGDIAEGYSVSREKKESFPLTVTSAQKNPTAFYLCASSNPLDRELNYGYTFGSGTRLTVV.

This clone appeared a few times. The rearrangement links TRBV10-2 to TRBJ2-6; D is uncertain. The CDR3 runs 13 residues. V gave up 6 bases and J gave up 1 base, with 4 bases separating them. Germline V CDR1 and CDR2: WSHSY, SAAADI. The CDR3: CASRDSGANVLTF. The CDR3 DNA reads TGCGCCAGCAGAGATTCTGGGGCCAACGTCCTGACTTTC.

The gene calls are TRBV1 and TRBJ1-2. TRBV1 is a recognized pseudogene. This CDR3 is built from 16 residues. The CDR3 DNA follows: TGCACCAGCAGATGCGTGAGTGTGCGAAAGACCTATGGCTACACCTTC. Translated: CTSRCVSVRKTYGYTF.

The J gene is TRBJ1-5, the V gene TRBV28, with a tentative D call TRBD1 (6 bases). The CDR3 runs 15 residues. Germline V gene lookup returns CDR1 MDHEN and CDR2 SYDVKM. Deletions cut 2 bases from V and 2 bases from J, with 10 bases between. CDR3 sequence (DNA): TGTGCCAGCAGTTTACGGGGGCTGGGCAATCAGCCCCAGCATTTT. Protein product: CASSLRGLGNQPQHF.